These 21 T cell receptor beta chains came from one sample sequenced in a study of T cells after posttransplantation cyclophosphamide. The protocol was immunoSEQ multiplex PCR, while the TCRdb copy is restricted to in-frame clones and leaves out a portion. The sample presents around 25,000 clones, none singletons. Sequencing used PBMCs. The receptors stem from a woman aged 55-70 years in good health, CMV-negative, and a related stem cell transplant donor.

This clone was seen repeatedly, ten times or more. V usage is TRBV9 and J usage is TRBJ1-6; 9 nucleotides line up with TRBD1. CDR1 and CDR2 (germline): SGDLS, YYNGEE. Losses at the gene ends were 3 bases for V and 7 bases for J; bases not matched to a gene: 5. The CDR3 consists of 15 residues. As DNA, the CDR3 is TGTGCCAGCAGCGATTCCGGGACAGGGAATTCACCCCTCCACTTT. Translation: CASSDSGTGNSPLHF.

This rearrangement joins TRBV29-1 to TRBJ2-1, with TRBD2 matching over 13 bases. With 3 bases clipped from V and 4 bases from J, the junction kept 6 bases outside the gene matches. The CDR3 runs 16 residues. Germline-derived CDR1 and CDR2 are SQVTM and ANQGSEA. Here the CDR3 reads CSVDRTSGSTYNEQFF. CDR3 in DNA: TGCAGCGTTGATAGGACTAGCGGGAGTACTTACAATGAGCAGTTCTTC.

This clone was picked up many times. The chain is built from TRBV29-1 and TRBJ2-3; tentative D call: TRBD2 (5 bases). Germline CDR1 reads SQVTM; CDR2 reads ANQGSEA. The CDR3 has 12 residues. V was trimmed by 3 bases and J by 3 bases, leaving 7 bases between them. The CDR3 spells CSVDTGTDTQYF. The CDR3 DNA follows: TGCAGCGTTGACACGGGAACAGATACGCAGTATTTT.

Ten or more counts support this clone. The chain has TRBV7-2 and TRBJ1-3; 9 positions match TRBD1. Germline assignment: CDR1 SGHTA and CDR2 FQGNSA. This CDR3 comprises 19 residues. V lost 4 bases, J lost 2 bases, and 15 bases stayed unmatched. As DNA, the CDR3 is TGTGCCAGCAGCTCGAGGGGGCACAGGGGGCGAAGGGCTGGAAACACCATATATTTT. Protein product: CASSSRGHRGRRAGNTIYF.

This clone was recorded many times. The sample carries other DNA sequences with the same CDR3. The J gene is TRBJ2-2, the V gene TRBV9, with D possibly matching TRBD2 (6 bases). The CDR3 extends over 16 amino acids. CDR1 SGDLS and CDR2 YYNGEE come from the germline V gene. Trimming pared 0 bases from V and 4 bases from J, leaving 13 bases between. The CDR3 region is CASSVDPGGVTGELFF. Here the CDR3 DNA reads TGTGCCAGCAGCGTAGACCCCGGGGGAGTCACCGGGGAGCTGTTTTTT.

This clone was counted many times. The genes are TRBV4-3 and TRBJ1-5; D not certain. Germline V CDR1 and CDR2: LGHNA, YSLEER. The V and J ends lost 4 bases and 5 bases respectively, with 12 bases between them. This CDR3 region has 14 residues. As DNA, the CDR3 is TGCGCCAGCAGCCTAAGGCGGGGTCATCAGCCCCAGCATTTT. Translated, it gives CASSLRRGHQPQHF.

This clone was observed many times. The V and J genes are TRBV5-8 and TRBJ1-4; 7 nucleotides match TRBD1. V lost 4 bases to trimming and J lost 5 bases; unmatched junction nucleotides: 11. This CDR3 has 16 residues. Per germline, CDR1 SGHTS and CDR2 YDEGEE. The CDR3 is CASSKGGFRGNEKLFF. The DNA for the CDR3 is TGTGCCAGCAGCAAAGGGGGCTTTCGGGGAAATGAAAAACTGTTTTTT.

V gene TRBV9 combines with J gene TRBJ2-3; 9 nucleotides match TRBD2. Germline V gives CDR1 SGDLS, CDR2 YYNGEE. J lost 4 bases, V lost 5 bases, and 8 bases had no gene match. This CDR3 spans 15 amino acids. The CDR3 loop is CASRAPGLASDTQYF. The DNA for the CDR3 is TGTGCCAGCAGAGCTCCGGGACTAGCCTCAGATACGCAGTATTTT.

Ten or more counts support this clone. The chain has TRBV7-2 and TRBJ2-5; TRBD1 matches 9 bases. This CDR3 has 14 residues. In germline, CDR1 is SGHTA, CDR2 FQGNSA. Trimming at V came to 5 bases and at J to 7 bases, leaving 8 bases not matched to a gene. CDR3 sequence: CASSPTGGRVTQYF. In DNA form, the CDR3 reads TGTGCCAGCAGCCCTACAGGGGGCCGGGTGACCCAGTACTTC.

Ten or more counts support this clone. This chain links TRBV6-1 with TRBJ2-6; TRBD2 is a possible D gene (5 bases). There are 15 residues in the CDR3. The germline gives CDR1 MNHNS, CDR2 SASEGT. Deletions cut 4 bases from V and 1 base from J, with 8 bases between. The CDR3 DNA reads TGTGCCAGCAGTGTCGGGGTTTCTGGGGCCAACGTCCTGACTTTC. It is translated as CASSVGVSGANVLTF.

Ten or more counts support this clone. The gene calls are TRBV4-1 and TRBJ1-2; D possibly corresponds to TRBD1 (5 bases). There are 19 residues in the CDR3. Germline assignment: CDR1 MGHRA and CDR2 YSYEKL. Trimming left V 1 base short and J 0 bases short, with 21 bases between. As DNA, the CDR3 is TGCGCCAGCAGCCAAGCGGAGGGGATCTTCTTTGAAGCTAACTATGGCTACACCTTC. Translation: CASSQAEGIFFEANYGYTF.

This clone has a count of ten or more. This chain connects TRBV7-2 to TRBJ2-4, with D perhaps TRBD1 (8 bases). Trimming stripped 5 bases from V and 9 bases from J, with 17 bases between. The CDR3 length is 14 residues. Germline V lookup: CDR1 SGHTA, CDR2 FQGNSA. In DNA, the CDR3 is TGTGCCAGCAGCCCCTTACAGGGGGGGAGCATTCAGTACTTC. It translates to CASSPLQGGSIQYF.

This clone was detected many times. The V call is TRBV4-2, the J call TRBJ2-1, with D tentatively TRBD1 (7 bases). Germline CDR1 and CDR2: LGHNA and YNFKEQ. Trimming took off 0 bases at V and 4 bases at J, with 16 bases between the two ends. The length of the CDR3 is 17 residues. CDR3 sequence reads: CASSQEAGGPPYNEQFF. CDR3 DNA sequence: TGTGCCAGCAGCCAAGAGGCAGGGGGGCCTCCATACAATGAGCAGTTCTTC.

The table lists this clone with many counts. The chain uses TRBV4-3 and TRBJ2-3; tentatively, D is TRBD1 (6 bases). Trimming took off 0 bases at V and 2 bases at J, with 9 bases between the two ends. Germline V CDR1 and CDR2: LGHNA, YSLEER. The CDR3 runs 15 residues. The CDR3 nucleotides read TGCGCCAGCAGCCAAGAGGCAGGGGTCACAGATACGCAGTATTTT. Its translation: CASSQEAGVTDTQYF.

This clone was seen many times. A junction end diverges from the germline sequence, so it may reflect a read error. The V and J genes are TRBV7-7 and TRBJ2-5, with TRBD1 matching over 9 bases. The length of the CDR3 is 12 residues. Germline V CDR1 and CDR2: SSHAT, FNYEAQ (reference sequence). The CDR3 spells CASSSDRGTQYF. Written as DNA, the CDR3 is TGTGCTAGCAGCTCGGACAGGGGGACCCAGTACTTC.

This clone was observed at least ten times. This sequence joins TRBV4-3 and TRBJ2-5, with a tentative D call TRBD1 (7 bases). Per germline, CDR1 LGHNA and CDR2 YSLEER. V lost 4 bases to trimming and J lost 2 bases, with 17 bases between them. The CDR3 has 16 residues. CDR3 region: CASSPSGGGPQETQYF. CDR3 DNA sequence: TGCGCCAGCAGCCCTTCAGGGGGAGGCCCTCAAGAGACCCAGTACTTC.

This clone was picked up a small number of times. CDR3 in amino acids: CASSKHLTGSTDTQYF. The CDR3 nucleotides read TGTGCCAGCAGCAAACACCTTACAGGGAGTACAGATACGCAGTATTTT. This chain uses TRBV21-1 with TRBJ2-3; the listed D gene, TRBD1, was not tested against the DNA. TRBV21-1 constitutes a pseudogene. CDR3 size: 16 residues.

This clone was seen at least ten times. The chain carries TRBV5-1 and TRBJ2-2, with 10 bases lining up with TRBD1. Germline CDR1 reads SGHRS; CDR2 reads YFSETQ. Losses at the gene ends were 2 bases for V and 7 bases for J; bases not matched to a gene: 8. This CDR3 has 16 amino acids. Written as DNA, the CDR3 is TGCGCCAGCAGCTTCACCGGGACAGGGGTCGGCGGGGAGCTGTTTTTT. Protein product: CASSFTGTGVGGELFF. Drawing the rest from reference TRBV5-1 and TRBJ2-2, the complete variable domain is KAGVTQTPRYLIKTRGQQVTLSCSPISGHRSVSWYQQTPGQGLQFLFEYFSETQRNKGNFPGRFSGRQFSNSRSEMNVSTLELGDSALYLCASSFTGTGVGGELFFGEGSRLTVL.

V is TRBV19 and J is TRBJ1-6, with 8 positions matching TRBD1. V lost 9 bases to trimming and J lost 7 bases; unmatched junction nucleotides: 5. This CDR3 region has 13 residues. Germline lookup yields CDR1 LNHDA and CDR2 SQIVND (reference sequence). CDR3: CASLGTGNSPLHF. The CDR3 DNA reads TGTGCCAGCCTCGGGACAGGAAATTCACCCCTCCACTTT. The variable domain in full, completed from reference TRBV19 and TRBJ1-6, reads DGGITQSPKYLFRKEGQNVTLSCEQNLNHDAMYWYRQDPGQGLRLIYYSQIVNDFQKGDIAEGYSVSREKKESFPLTVTSAQKNPTAFYLCASLGTGNSPLHFGNGTRLTVT.

This clone was observed at least ten times. This chain connects TRBV28 to TRBJ2-6, with 9 bases fitting TRBD1. CDR3 length equals 17 residues. The germline V gene has CDR1 MDHEN and CDR2 SYDVKM. Trimming at V came to 6 bases and at J to 2 bases, leaving 8 bases not matched to a gene. CDR3 sequence reads: CASSPRQGGTGANVLTF. The CDR3 DNA reads as TGTGCCAGCAGCCCGAGACAGGGGGGAACTGGGGCCAACGTCCTGACTTTC.

In this sample, this clone turned up many times. This rearrangement joins TRBV7-2 to TRBJ2-1, with 8 positions matching TRBD2. The CDR3 is made up of 15 amino acids. In germline, CDR1 is SGHTA, CDR2 FQGNSA. The V and J ends lost 5 bases and 8 bases, in that order; junction bases with no gene match: 11. The CDR3 is CASSREGTGAYEQFF. The CDR3 DNA reads as TGTGCCAGCAGCCGGGAGGGGACTGGGGCTTATGAGCAGTTCTTC.